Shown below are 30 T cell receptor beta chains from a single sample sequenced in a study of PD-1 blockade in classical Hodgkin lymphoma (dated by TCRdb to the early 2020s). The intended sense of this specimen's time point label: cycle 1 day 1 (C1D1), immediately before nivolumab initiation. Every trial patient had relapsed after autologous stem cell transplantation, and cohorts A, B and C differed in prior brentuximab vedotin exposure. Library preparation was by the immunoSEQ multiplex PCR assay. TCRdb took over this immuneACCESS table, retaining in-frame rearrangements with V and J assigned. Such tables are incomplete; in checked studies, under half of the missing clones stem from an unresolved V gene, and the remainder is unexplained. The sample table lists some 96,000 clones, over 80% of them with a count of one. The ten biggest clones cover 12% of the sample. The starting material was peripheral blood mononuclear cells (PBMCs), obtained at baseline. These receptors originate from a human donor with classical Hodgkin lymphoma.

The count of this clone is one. CDR3 region: CAWAQGWGDTQYF. The CDR3 DNA reads as TGTGCCTGGGCCCAGGGATGGGGGGATACGCAGTATTTT. The chain is built from TRBV30 and TRBJ2-3, with D possibly called TRBD1 or TRBD2 (5 bases each). The CDR3 is 13 residues long. V dropped 5 bases and J dropped 6 bases, with 15 bases sitting between them. Germline V gives CDR1 GTSNPN, CDR2 SVGIG (reference sequence).

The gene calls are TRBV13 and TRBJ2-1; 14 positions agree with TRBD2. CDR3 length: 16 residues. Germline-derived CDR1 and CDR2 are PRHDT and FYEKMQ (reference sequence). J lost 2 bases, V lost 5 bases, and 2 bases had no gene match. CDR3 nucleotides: TGTGCCAGCAGCCCGGGACTAGCGGGGGCCTACAATGAGCAGTTCTTC. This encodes CASSPGLAGAYNEQFF.

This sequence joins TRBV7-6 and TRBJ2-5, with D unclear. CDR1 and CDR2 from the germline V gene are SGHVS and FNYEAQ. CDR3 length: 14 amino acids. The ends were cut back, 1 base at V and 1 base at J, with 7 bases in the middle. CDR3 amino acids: CASSLDGGQETQYF. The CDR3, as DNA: TGTGCCAGCAGCTTAGATGGTGGCCAAGAGACCCAGTACTTC.

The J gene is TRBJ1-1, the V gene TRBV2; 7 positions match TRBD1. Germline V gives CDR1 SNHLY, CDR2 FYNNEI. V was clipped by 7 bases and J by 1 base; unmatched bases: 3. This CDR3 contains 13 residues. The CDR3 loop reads CASTGTANTEAFF. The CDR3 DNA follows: TGTGCCAGCACTGGGACAGCGAACACTGAAGCTTTCTTT.

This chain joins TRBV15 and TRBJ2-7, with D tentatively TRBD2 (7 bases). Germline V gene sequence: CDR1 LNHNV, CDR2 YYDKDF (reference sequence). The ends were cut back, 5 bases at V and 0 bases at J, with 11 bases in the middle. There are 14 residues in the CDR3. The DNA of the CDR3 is TGTGCCACCAGCCCCCGGGGGGCCTCCTACGAGCAGTACTTC. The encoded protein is CATSPRGASYEQYF.

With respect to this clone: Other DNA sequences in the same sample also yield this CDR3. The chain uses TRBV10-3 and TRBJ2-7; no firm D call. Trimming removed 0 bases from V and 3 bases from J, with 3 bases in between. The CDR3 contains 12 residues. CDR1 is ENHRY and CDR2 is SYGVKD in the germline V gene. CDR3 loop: CAISESGYEQYF. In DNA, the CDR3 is TGTGCCATCAGTGAGTCGGGCTACGAGCAGTACTTC.

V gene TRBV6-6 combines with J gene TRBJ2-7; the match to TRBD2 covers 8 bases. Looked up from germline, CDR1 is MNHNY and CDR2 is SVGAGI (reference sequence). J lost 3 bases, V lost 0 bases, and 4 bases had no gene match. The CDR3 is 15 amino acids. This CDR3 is CASSYSMREDYEQYF. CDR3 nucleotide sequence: TGTGCCAGCAGTTACTCGATGCGGGAGGACTACGAGCAGTACTTC.

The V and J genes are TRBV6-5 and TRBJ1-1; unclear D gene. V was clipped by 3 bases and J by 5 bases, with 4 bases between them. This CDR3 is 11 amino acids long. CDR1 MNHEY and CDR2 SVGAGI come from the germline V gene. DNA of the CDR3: TGTGCCAGCAGTTATCATACTGAAGCTTTCTTT. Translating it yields CASSYHTEAFF.

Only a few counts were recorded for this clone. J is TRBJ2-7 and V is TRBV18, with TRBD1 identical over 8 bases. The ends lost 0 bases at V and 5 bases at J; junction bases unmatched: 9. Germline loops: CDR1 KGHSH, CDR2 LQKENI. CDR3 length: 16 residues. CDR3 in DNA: TGTGCCAGCTCACCACCGGCAGGGGGCGAAGGGAACGAGCAGTACTTC. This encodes CASSPPAGGEGNEQYF.

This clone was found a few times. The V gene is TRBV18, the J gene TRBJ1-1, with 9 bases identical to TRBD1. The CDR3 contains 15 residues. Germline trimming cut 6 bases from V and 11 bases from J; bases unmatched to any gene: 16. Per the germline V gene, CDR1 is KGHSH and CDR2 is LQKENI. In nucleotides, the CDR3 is TGTGCCAGCTCCGAAACTAAACAGGGGGCAGTTGAGGCTTTCTTT. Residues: CASSETKQGAVEAFF.

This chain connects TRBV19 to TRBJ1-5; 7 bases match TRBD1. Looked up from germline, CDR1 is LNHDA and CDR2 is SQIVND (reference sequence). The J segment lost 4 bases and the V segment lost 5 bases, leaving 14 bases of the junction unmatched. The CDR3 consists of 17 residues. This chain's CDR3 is CASSPTTGTAQNQPQHF. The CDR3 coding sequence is TGTGCCAGTAGTCCCACGACCGGGACAGCCCAAAATCAGCCCCAGCATTTT.

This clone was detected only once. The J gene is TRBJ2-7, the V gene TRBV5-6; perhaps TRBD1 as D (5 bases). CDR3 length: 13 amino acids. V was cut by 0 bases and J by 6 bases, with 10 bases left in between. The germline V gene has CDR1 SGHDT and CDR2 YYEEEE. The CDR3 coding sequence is TGTGCCAGCAGCTTGGCGAAGGGGCGCGAGCAGTACTTC. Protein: CASSLAKGREQYF.

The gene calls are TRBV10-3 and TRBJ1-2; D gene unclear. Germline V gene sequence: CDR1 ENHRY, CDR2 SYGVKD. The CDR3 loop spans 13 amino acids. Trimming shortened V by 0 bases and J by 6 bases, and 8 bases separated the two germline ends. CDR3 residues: CAISESSDHGYTF. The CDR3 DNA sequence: TGTGCCATCAGTGAGTCGTCAGACCATGGCTACACCTTC.

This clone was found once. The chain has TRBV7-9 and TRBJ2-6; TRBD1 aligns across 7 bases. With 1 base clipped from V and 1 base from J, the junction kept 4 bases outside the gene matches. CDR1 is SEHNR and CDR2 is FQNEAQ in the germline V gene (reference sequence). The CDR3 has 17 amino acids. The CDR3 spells CASSLGQGISGANVLTF. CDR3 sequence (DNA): TGTGCCAGCAGCTTAGGACAGGGCATATCTGGGGCCAACGTCCTGACTTTC.

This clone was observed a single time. CDR3 region: CASSVDTGGELFF. Here the CDR3 DNA reads TGTGCCAGCAGTGTGGACACCGGTGGGGAGCTGTTTTTT. V gene TRBV7-2 combines with J gene TRBJ2-2, with a tentative D call TRBD1 (5 bases). Germline assignment: CDR1 SGHTA and CDR2 FQGNSA. The CDR3 has 13 amino acids. The V and J ends lost 6 bases and 8 bases respectively, with 13 bases between them.

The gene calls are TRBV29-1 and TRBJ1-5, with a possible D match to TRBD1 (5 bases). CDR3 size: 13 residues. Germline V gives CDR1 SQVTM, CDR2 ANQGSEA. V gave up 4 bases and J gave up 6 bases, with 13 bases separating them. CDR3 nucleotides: TGCAGCGTTGTAGAGACAGAAAGTCAGCCCCAGCATTTT. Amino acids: CSVVETESQPQHF.

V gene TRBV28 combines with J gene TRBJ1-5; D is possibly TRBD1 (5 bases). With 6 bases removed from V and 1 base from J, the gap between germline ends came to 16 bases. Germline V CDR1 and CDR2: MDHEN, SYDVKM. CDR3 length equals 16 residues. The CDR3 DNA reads TGTGCCAGCAGCCAATCCGGGGCGGGGAGCAATCAGCCCCAGCATTTT. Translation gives CASSQSGAGSNQPQHF. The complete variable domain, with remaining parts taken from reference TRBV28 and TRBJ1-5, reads DVKVTQSSRYLVKRTGEKVFLECVQDMDHENMFWYRQDPGLGLRLIYFSYDVKMKEKGDIPEGYSVSREKKERFSLILESASTNQTSMYLCASSQSGAGSNQPQHFGDGTRLSIL.

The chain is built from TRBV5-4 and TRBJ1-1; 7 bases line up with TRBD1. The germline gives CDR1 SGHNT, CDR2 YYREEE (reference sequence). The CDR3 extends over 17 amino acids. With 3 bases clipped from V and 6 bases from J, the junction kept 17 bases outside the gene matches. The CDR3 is CASSSPSNKGANAEAFF. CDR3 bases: TGTGCCAGCAGCTCACCGTCTAATAAGGGGGCGAATGCTGAAGCTTTCTTT.

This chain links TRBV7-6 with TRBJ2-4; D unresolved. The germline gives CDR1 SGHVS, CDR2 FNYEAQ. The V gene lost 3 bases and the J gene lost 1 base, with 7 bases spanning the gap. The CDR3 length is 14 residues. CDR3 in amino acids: CASSLQGAKNIQYF. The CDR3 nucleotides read TGTGCCAGCAGCTTGCAAGGTGCCAAAAACATTCAGTACTTC. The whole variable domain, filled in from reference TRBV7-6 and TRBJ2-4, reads GAGVSQSPRYKVTKRGQDVALRCDPISGHVSLYWYRQALGQGPEFLTYFNYEAQQDKSGLPNDRFSAERPEGSISTLTIQRTEQRDSAMYRCASSLQGAKNIQYFGAGTRLSVL.

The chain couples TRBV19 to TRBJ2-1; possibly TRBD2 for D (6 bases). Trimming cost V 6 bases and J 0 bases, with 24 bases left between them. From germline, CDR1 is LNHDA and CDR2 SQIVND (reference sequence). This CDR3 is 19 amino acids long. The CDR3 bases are TGTGCCAGTAGAAATGCGGGGTGGCAGGCGGGCAGCTCCTACAATGAGCAGTTCTTC. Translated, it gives CASRNAGWQAGSSYNEQFF.

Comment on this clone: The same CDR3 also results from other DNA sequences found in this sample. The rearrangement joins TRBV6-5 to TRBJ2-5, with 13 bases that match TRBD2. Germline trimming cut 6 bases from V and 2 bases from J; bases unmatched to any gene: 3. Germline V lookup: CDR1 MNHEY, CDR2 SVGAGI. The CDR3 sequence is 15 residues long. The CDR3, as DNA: TGTGCCAGCAGGGGGGGACTAGCGGGACAAGAGACCCAGTACTTC. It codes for CASRGGLAGQETQYF.

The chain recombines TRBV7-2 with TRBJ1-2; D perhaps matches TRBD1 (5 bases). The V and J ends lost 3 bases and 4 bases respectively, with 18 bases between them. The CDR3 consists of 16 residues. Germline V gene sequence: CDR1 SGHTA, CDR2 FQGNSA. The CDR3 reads CASSFNSKGLGYGYTF. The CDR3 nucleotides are TGTGCCAGCAGCTTCAACTCTAAGGGGTTGGGCTATGGCTACACCTTC.

CDR3 DNA: TGTGCCAGCAGCCCTCGACAGGGGAGGGGCAACACTGAAGCTTTCTTT. Its protein is CASSPRQGRGNTEAFF. This chain joins TRBV7-8 and TRBJ1-1; 8 bases map to TRBD1. Germline V gene data show CDR1 as SGHVS and CDR2 as FQNEAQ. V trimming: 5 bases; J trimming: 2 bases; junction bases outside the gene matches: 10. The CDR3 covers 16 residues.

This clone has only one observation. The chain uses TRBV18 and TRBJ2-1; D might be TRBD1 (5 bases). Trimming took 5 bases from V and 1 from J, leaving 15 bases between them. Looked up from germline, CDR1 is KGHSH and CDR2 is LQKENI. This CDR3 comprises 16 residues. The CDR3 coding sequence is TGTGCCAGCTCAGGAACAGGCTCAGGGTCCTACAATGAGCAGTTCTTC. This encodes CASSGTGSGSYNEQFF.

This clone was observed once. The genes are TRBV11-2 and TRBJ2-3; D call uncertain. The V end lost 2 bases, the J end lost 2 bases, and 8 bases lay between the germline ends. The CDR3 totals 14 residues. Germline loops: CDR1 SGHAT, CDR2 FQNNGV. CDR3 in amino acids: CASSLWKLTDTQYF. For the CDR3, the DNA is TGTGCCAGCAGCTTATGGAAACTCACAGATACGCAGTATTTT.

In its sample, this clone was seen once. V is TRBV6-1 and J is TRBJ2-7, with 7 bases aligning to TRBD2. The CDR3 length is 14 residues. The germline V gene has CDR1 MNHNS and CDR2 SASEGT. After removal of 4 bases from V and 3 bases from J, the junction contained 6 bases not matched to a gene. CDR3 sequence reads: CASSASGTYYEQYF. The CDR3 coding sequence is TGTGCCAGCAGTGCAAGCGGGACTTACTACGAGCAGTACTTC.

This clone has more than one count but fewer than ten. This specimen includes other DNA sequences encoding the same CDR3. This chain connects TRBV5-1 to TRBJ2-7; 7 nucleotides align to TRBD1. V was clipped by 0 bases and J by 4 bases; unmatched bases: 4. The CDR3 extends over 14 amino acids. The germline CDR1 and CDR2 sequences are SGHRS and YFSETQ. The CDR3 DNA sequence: TGCGCCAGCAGCTTGGGGACAGGACCTTACGAGCAGTACTTC. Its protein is CASSLGTGPYEQYF.

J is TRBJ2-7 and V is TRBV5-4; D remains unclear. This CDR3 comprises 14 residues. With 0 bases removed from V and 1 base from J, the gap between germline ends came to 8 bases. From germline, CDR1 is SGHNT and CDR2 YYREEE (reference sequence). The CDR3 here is CASSLGDGSYEQYF. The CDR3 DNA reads TGTGCCAGCAGCTTGGGAGACGGTTCCTACGAGCAGTACTTC.

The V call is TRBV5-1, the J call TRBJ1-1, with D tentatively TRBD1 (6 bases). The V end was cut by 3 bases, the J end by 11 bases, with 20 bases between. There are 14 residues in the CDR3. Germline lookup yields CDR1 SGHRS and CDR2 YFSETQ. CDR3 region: CASSWGDTLRGAFF. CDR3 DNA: TGCGCCAGCAGCTGGGGGGACACGTTGCGTGGCGCTTTCTTT.

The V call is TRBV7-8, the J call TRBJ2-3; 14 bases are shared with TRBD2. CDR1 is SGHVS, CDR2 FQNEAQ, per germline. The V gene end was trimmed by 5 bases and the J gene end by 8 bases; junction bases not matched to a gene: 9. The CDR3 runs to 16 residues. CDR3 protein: CASSIGTSGSPVTQYF. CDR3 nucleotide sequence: TGTGCCAGCAGCATTGGGACTAGCGGGAGCCCTGTTACGCAGTATTTT. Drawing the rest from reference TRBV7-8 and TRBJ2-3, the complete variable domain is GAGVSQSPRYKVAKRGQDVALRCDPISGHVSLFWYQQALGQGPEFLTYFQNEAQLDKSGLPSDRFFAERPEGSVSTLKIQRTQQEDSAVYLCASSIGTSGSPVTQYFGPGTRLTVL.